Following are 32 T cell receptor beta chains from one sample sequenced in a study of CD8+CD57+ T cells in acquired aplastic anemia. Profiling of TCR beta VDJ combinations and CDR3 sequences used genomic DNA as template. TCRdb itself ran the reads through MiXCR, one entry per CDR3 protein. This sample has 130,000 or so distinct CDR3 sequences, with almost 40% found just once. Patients chosen for sequencing had CD8+CD57+ cells that had expanded, as shown by flow cytometry. Material: sorted CD4+, CD8+, or CD8+CD57+ T cells (not recorded which) from PBMCs. The receptors here all came from a human donor with aplastic anemia.

The CDR3 nucleotides read TGTGCCAGTAGACCGCCGGGACTAGCGGGTCTCACAGATACGCAGTATTTT. This codes for CASRPPGLAGLTDTQYF. The chain links TRBV19 to TRBJ2-3; 12 nucleotides agree with TRBD2. CDR1 is LNHDA, CDR2 SQIVND, per germline (reference sequence). Germline trimming cut 6 bases from V and 2 bases from J; bases unmatched to any gene: 9. The CDR3 totals 17 residues.

The table lists this clonotype with many counts. This chain connects TRBV6-1 to TRBJ1-6; maybe TRBD1 (5 bases). CDR3 length equals 12 residues. Trimming removed 4 bases at V and 10 bases at J, with 8 bases between. Germline V gene data show CDR1 as MNHNS and CDR2 as SASEGT. The CDR3 DNA reads TGTGCCAGCAGTGCAGGGTCCTCACCCCTCCACTTT. This gives the protein CASSAGSSPLHF.

The V gene is TRBV24-1, the J gene TRBJ2-1; weak D call: TRBD1 (5 bases). CDR1 and CDR2 (germline): KGHDR, SFDVKD. V shed 2 bases and J shed 4 bases, with 14 bases lying between them. The CDR3 runs 16 residues. CDR3 residues: CATSDYAGSRYNEQFF. The CDR3 region has the DNA TGTGCCACCAGTGATTATGCAGGGTCGAGGTACAATGAGCAGTTCTTC.

In this sample, this clonotype turned up many times. The rearrangement links TRBV5-1 to TRBJ1-2; D may be TRBD1 (6 bases). Deletions cut 6 bases from V and 2 bases from J, with 14 bases between. The CDR3 runs 14 residues. Germline V gene lookup returns CDR1 SGHRS and CDR2 YFSETQ. CDR3 DNA sequence: TGCGCCAGCACGCCCCAGGACAGCAACTATGGCTACACCTTC. Translation: CASTPQDSNYGYTF.

This clonotype appeared many times. The chain links TRBV2 to TRBJ2-1; TRBD1 or TRBD2 may be the D gene (6 bases each). Germline lookup yields CDR1 SNHLY and CDR2 FYNNEI. V was pared by 7 bases and J by 4 bases, with 11 bases between. CDR3 length equals 13 residues. This chain's CDR3 is CASNGGLYNEQFF. In DNA form, the CDR3 reads TGTGCCAGCAACGGGGGCCTATACAATGAGCAGTTCTTC.

This chain links TRBV20-1 with TRBJ1-2; D is unresolved. Between the trimmed V and J ends, which lost 4 bases and 3 bases, there was a span of 12 bases. Per the germline V gene, CDR1 is DFQATT and CDR2 is SNEGSKA (reference sequence). CDR3 length: 13 amino acids. This CDR3 is CSAKRPAYYGYTF. DNA of the CDR3: TGCAGTGCTAAGCGCCCGGCGTACTATGGCTACACCTTC.

The chain joins TRBV7-6 to TRBJ1-1, with TRBD1 matching over 7 bases. The CDR3 spans 16 residues. Losses at the gene ends were 3 bases for V and 6 bases for J; bases not matched to a gene: 13. Germline CDR1 reads SGHVS; CDR2 reads FNYEAQ. In DNA form, the CDR3 reads TGTGCCAGCAGCTTGGAACGGACAGGCCTCAAACCTGAAGCTTTCTTT. It is translated as CASSLERTGLKPEAFF.

This clonotype was counted many times. This chain links TRBV6-1 with TRBJ1-5; D is possibly TRBD1 (5 bases). V was clipped by 7 bases and J by 1 base, with 11 bases between them. CDR3 length equals 14 residues. CDR1 MNHNS and CDR2 SASEGT come from the germline V gene. The CDR3 DNA reads as TGTGCCAGCACCCGACGGGGCAGCAATCAGCCCCAGCATTTT. Translating gives CASTRRGSNQPQHF.

The gene calls are TRBV18 and TRBJ1-4; D is unclear. The CDR3 is 15 amino acids. Trimming shortened V by 4 bases and J by 6 bases, and 15 bases separated the two germline ends. CDR1 KGHSH and CDR2 LQKENI come from the germline V gene. CDR3 sequence reads: CASSLEADPYEKLFF. In DNA, the CDR3 is TGTGCCAGCTCACTTGAGGCAGACCCCTATGAAAAACTGTTTTTT.

This clonotype was recorded once. An end of the junction does not agree with germline; a read error may underlie this. The genes are TRBV29-1 and TRBJ2-1; D not certain. Germline CDR1 and CDR2: SQVTM and ANQGSEA. The CDR3 runs 11 residues. This CDR3 is CSALRPEELLF. The CDR3 nucleotides read TGCAGCGCCCTAAGACCAGAAGAGTTGCTCTTC.

The chain employs TRBV25-1 and TRBJ1-2; D is possibly TRBD1 (6 bases). V was trimmed by 0 bases and J by 3 bases, leaving 11 bases between them. This CDR3 region has 15 residues. CDR1 MGHDK and CDR2 SYGVNS come from the germline V gene. CDR3 protein: CASSEYTGWDYGYTF. DNA for the CDR3: TGTGCCAGCAGTGAATATACAGGGTGGGACTATGGCTACACCTTC.

This clonotype showed up many times. V is TRBV12-3 or TRBV12-4 and J is TRBJ1-4; 7 bases map to TRBD1. CDR3 length: 14 amino acids. V gave up 2 bases and J gave up 10 bases; unmatched junction bases: 7. The CDR3 sequence is CASSLRQGGGKLFF. The CDR3 DNA follows: TGTGCCAGCAGTTTACGACAGGGCGGAGGAAAACTGTTTTTT.

This clonotype was seen a handful of times. The chain uses TRBV7-3 and TRBJ2-7; D might be TRBD2 (5 bases). Germline values: CDR1 SGHTA, CDR2 FQGTGA. V shed 5 bases and J shed 3 bases, with 11 bases lying between them. The CDR3 contains 13 residues. CDR3 coding DNA: TGTGCCAGCAGCACCAGACGGGACTACGAGCAGTACTTC. Amino acid sequence: CASSTRRDYEQYF.

The rearrangement joins TRBV20-1 to TRBJ1-2; no clear D. With 2 bases removed from V and 1 base from J, the gap between germline ends came to 8 bases. This CDR3 contains 13 residues. Germline-derived CDR1 and CDR2 are DFQATT and SNEGSKA (reference sequence). This CDR3 reads CSARRGDNYGYTF. CDR3 DNA: TGCAGTGCTAGACGGGGAGATAACTATGGCTACACCTTC.

The chain employs TRBV15 and TRBJ2-7, with TRBD2 as a possible D gene (6 bases). In germline, CDR1 is LNHNV, CDR2 YYDKDF (reference sequence). V lost 0 bases to trimming and J lost 2 bases, with 8 bases between them. CDR3 length: 14 amino acids. CDR3 nucleotides: TGTGCCACCAGCAGAGATGCGGGGCCCTACGAGCAGTACTTC. This encodes CATSRDAGPYEQYF.

This clonotype was counted at least ten times. The chain joins TRBV7-9 to TRBJ2-5; D is undetermined. The CDR3 length is 13 residues. Germline values: CDR1 SEHNR, CDR2 FQNEAQ (reference sequence). The V end was cut by 1 base, the J end by 2 bases, with 5 bases between. The CDR3 DNA sequence: TGTGCCAGCAGCTTAGGCCAGCAAGAGACCCAGTACTTC. Translation gives CASSLGQQETQYF.

J is TRBJ1-5 and V is TRBV7-2, with D possibly matching TRBD1 (6 bases). Germline V gene sequence: CDR1 SGHTA, CDR2 FQGNSA. V lost 1 base to trimming and J lost 6 bases, with 13 bases between them. The CDR3 spans 15 residues. DNA of the CDR3: TGTGCCAGCAGCTTAGAGGACAGTTCGTTTCAGCCCCAGCATTTT. It specifies CASSLEDSSFQPQHF.

This chain uses TRBV24-1 with TRBJ2-3; 11 nucleotides align to TRBD2. Germline CDR1 KGHDR, CDR2 SFDVKD. The V and J ends lost 4 bases and 1 base, in that order; junction bases with no gene match: 3. The CDR3 sequence is 16 residues long. CDR3 sequence (DNA): TGTGCCACCAGTGACACTAGCGGGGGAGGCACAGATACGCAGTATTTT. Translation: CATSDTSGGGTDTQYF.

This clonotype was seen a handful of times. J is TRBJ2-2 and V is TRBV3-1, with unresolved D. Trimming pared 0 bases from V and 7 bases from J, leaving 15 bases between. Germline CDR1 reads LGHDT; CDR2 reads YNNKEL (reference sequence). The CDR3 spans 16 residues. CDR3 sequence reads: CASSQDRGRSIGELFF. For the CDR3, the DNA is TGTGCCAGCAGCCAAGATAGAGGCAGGTCTATCGGGGAGCTGTTTTTT. The full variable domain, with the rest looked up from reference TRBV3-1 and TRBJ2-2, is DTAVSQTPKYLVTQMGNDKSIKCEQNLGHDTMYWYKQDSKKFLKIMFSYNNKELIINETVPNRFSPKSPDKAHLNLHINSLELGDSAVYFCASSQDRGRSIGELFFGEGSRLTVL.

The CDR3 nucleotides are TGTGCCAGCACCGGGAGGAGCTACGAGCAGTACTTC. It specifies CASTGRSYEQYF. The chain couples TRBV25-1 to TRBJ2-7; 7 nucleotides match TRBD2. Trimming took 7 bases from V and 3 from J; bases not matched to a gene: 3. The germline V gene has CDR1 MGHDK and CDR2 SYGVNS. The CDR3 length is 12 residues.

This clonotype was observed a handful of times. The junction differs from germline at one of its ends, possibly a read error. V is TRBV10-1 and J is TRBJ1-2; D remains ambiguous. This CDR3 is built from 12 residues. CDR1 and CDR2 from the germline V gene are WNHNN and SYGVQD (reference sequence). DNA of the CDR3: TGTACCATCAGGAACAGCGTCTATGGCTACACCTTC. Translation gives CTIRNSVYGYTF.

This clonotype was observed once. The chain couples TRBV20-1 to TRBJ2-7; D possibly corresponds to TRBD1 (5 bases). Per germline, CDR1 DFQATT and CDR2 SNEGSKA (reference sequence). Trimming stripped 3 bases from V and 3 bases from J, with 6 bases between. This CDR3 comprises 11 residues. This chain's CDR3 is CSARDNYEQYF. The CDR3 nucleotides are TGCAGTGCTAGGGACAACTACGAGCAGTACTTC.

For the CDR3, the DNA is TGTGCCACCAGTGGTTCCAAAACAGGGAGCGCAAAGGAGACCCAGTACTTC. Translating it yields CATSGSKTGSAKETQYF. This chain joins TRBV24-1 and TRBJ2-5; D may be TRBD1 (6 bases). The germline gives CDR1 KGHDR, CDR2 SFDVKD. The CDR3 spans 17 residues. With 5 bases removed from V and 5 bases from J, the gap between germline ends came to 23 bases.

This clonotype was seen many times. The chain links TRBV5-6 to TRBJ1-5, with a weak D call TRBD1 (5 bases). The CDR3 covers 13 residues. V was trimmed by 4 bases and J by 7 bases, leaving 12 bases between them. Germline-derived CDR1 and CDR2 are SGHDT and YYEEEE. In nucleotides, the CDR3 is TGTGCCAGCAGCCCACAGGCAATGCAGCCCCAGCATTTT. Translating it yields CASSPQAMQPQHF.

This clonotype was seen repeatedly, ten times or more. The chain couples TRBV7-9 to TRBJ1-3; 10 bases are shared with TRBD1. CDR3 size: 14 residues. The V gene end was trimmed by 5 bases and the J gene end by 6 bases; junction bases not matched to a gene: 4. Germline V gene lookup returns CDR1 SEHNR and CDR2 FQNEAQ (reference sequence). The CDR3 DNA reads TGTGCCAGCAGCCCCGACAGGGGGCAAAACACCATATATTTT. Encoded protein: CASSPDRGQNTIYF.

This clonotype was recorded many times. The rearrangement links TRBV7-9 to TRBJ2-2, with no clear D. The germline V and J ends were trimmed by 5 bases and 8 bases, with 15 bases remaining between them. Germline V gives CDR1 SEHNR, CDR2 FQNEAQ (reference sequence). The CDR3 totals 14 residues. The CDR3 sequence: CASSPNGPVGELFF. The CDR3 coding sequence is TGTGCCAGCAGCCCCAATGGGCCTGTGGGGGAGCTGTTTTTT.

A single count supports this clonotype. J is TRBJ2-7 and V is TRBV7-8; TRBD1 is a possible D gene (6 bases). CDR3 length equals 13 residues. CDR1 and CDR2 (germline): SGHVS, FQNEAQ. The germline V and J ends were trimmed by 2 bases and 4 bases, with 9 bases remaining between them. The CDR3 reads CASSLWGQYEQYF. As DNA, the CDR3 is TGTGCCAGCAGCTTATGGGGGCAGTACGAGCAGTACTTC.

A word on this clonotype: Possible read error: a much larger clone is one base away. The CDR3 DNA sequence: TGTGCCAGCAGTTACTCGCCAGGGGCGGTCAATGAGCAGCTCTTC. Protein product: CASSYSPGAVNEQLF. This sequence joins TRBV2 and TRBJ2-1; D perhaps matches TRBD1 (6 bases). The CDR3 runs to 15 residues. Germline loops: CDR1 SNHLY, CDR2 FYNNEI.

This rearrangement joins TRBV9 to TRBJ2-5; 8 nucleotides align to TRBD2. V shed 2 bases, J shed 4 bases, and the junction held 10 bases outside the gene matches. The CDR3 covers 16 residues. Germline CDR1 and CDR2: SGDLS and YYNGEE. The CDR3 bases are TGTGCCAGCAGCGTCGCCCGGGGGGGCCGATTAGAGACCCAGTACTTC. Protein: CASSVARGGRLETQYF.

The chain recombines TRBV19 with TRBJ1-1; 8 nucleotides match TRBD1. This CDR3 spans 14 amino acids. Germline assignment: CDR1 LNHDA and CDR2 SQIVND (reference sequence). The ends lost 7 bases at V and 1 base at J; junction bases unmatched: 5. CDR3 sequence (DNA): TGTGCCAGTACCACCGGACAGGGGAACACTGAAGCTTTCTTT. Encoded protein: CASTTGQGNTEAFF.

This clonotype occurred a few times. This chain links TRBV12-3 or TRBV12-4 with TRBJ1-1; perhaps TRBD1 as D (6 bases). The CDR3 is 16 residues long. V dropped 5 bases and J dropped 3 bases, with 19 bases sitting between them. CDR3 DNA sequence: TGTGCCAGCAGTCCCCCGGTTGGGGGGCGTCACACTGAAGCTTTCTTT. Translated: CASSPPVGGRHTEAFF.

Only a few counts were recorded for this clonotype. V and J are TRBV18 and TRBJ2-3, with D possibly TRBD2 on 5 matching bases. The CDR3 length is 16 residues. The V end lost 2 bases, the J end lost 6 bases, and 18 bases lay between the germline ends. CDR1 is KGHSH, CDR2 LQKENI, per germline. CDR3 DNA: TGTGCCAGCTCACCAAGGCCCGTAAGAGGGTTCGATACGCAGTATTTT. Translation gives CASSPRPVRGFDTQYF.